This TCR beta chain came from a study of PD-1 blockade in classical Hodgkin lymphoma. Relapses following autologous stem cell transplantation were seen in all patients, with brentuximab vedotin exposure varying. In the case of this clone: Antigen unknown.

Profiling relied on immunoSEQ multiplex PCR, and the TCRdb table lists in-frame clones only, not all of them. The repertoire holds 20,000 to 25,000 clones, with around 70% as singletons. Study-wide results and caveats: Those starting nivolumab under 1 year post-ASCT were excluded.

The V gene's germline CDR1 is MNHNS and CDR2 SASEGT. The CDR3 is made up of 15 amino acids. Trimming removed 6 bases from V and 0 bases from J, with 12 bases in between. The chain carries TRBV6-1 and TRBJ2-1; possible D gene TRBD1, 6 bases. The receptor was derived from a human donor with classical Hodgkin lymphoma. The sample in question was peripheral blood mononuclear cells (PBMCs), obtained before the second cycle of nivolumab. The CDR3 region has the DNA TGTGCCAGCAGCTCAAGGGGGAACTCCTACAATGAGCAGTTCTTC. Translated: CASSSRGNSYNEQFF.